These 11 T cell receptor beta chains were all obtained from the same sample, sequenced in a study of blood T cell repertoires in COVID-19. Sequencing was performed with immunoSEQ multiplex PCR; in TCRdb, only in-frame clones are kept and a portion is missing. The sample lists over 100,000 clones, roughly 80% occurring once. Sequencing was performed on peripheral blood. The receptors come from an older woman with acute or convalescent COVID-19.

V is TRBV28 and J is TRBJ2-7; 7 bases are shared with TRBD1. The CDR3 length is 12 residues. The germline V gene encodes CDR1 MDHEN and CDR2 SYDVKM. Trimming took 8 bases from V and 3 from J; bases not matched to a gene: 4. The CDR3 bases are TGTGCCAGCCGACAGGGCTACTACGAGCAGTACTTC. It yields the protein CASRQGYYEQYF. The whole variable domain, remainder taken from reference TRBV28 and TRBJ2-7, is DVKVTQSSRYLVKRTGEKVFLECVQDMDHENMFWYRQDPGLGLRLIYFSYDVKMKEKGDIPEGYSVSREKKERFSLILESASTNQTSMYLCASRQGYYEQYFGPGTRLTVT.

The chain carries TRBV7-2 and TRBJ2-4, with D maybe TRBD1 (5 bases). The V end lost 2 bases, the J end lost 7 bases, and 9 bases lay between the germline ends. The germline gives CDR1 SGHTA, CDR2 FQGNSA. This CDR3 is built from 13 residues. This CDR3 is CASSLRQGNIQYF. The DNA of the CDR3 is TGTGCCAGCAGCTTAAGGCAGGGTAACATTCAGTACTTC.

V and J are TRBV5-1 and TRBJ1-6; 7 positions match TRBD1. CDR3 length: 14 amino acids. Trimming cost V 0 bases and J 13 bases; bases outside gene matches: 7. Germline V CDR1 and CDR2: SGHRS, YFSETQ. In DNA, the CDR3 is TGCGCCAGCAGCTTGGTCCCTACAGGGGCGCCCCTCCACTTT. It specifies CASSLVPTGAPLHF.

DNA of the CDR3: TGTGCCTGGAGTGTGGGAGTCAGCTCCTACAATGAGCAGTTCTTC. Its translation is CAWSVGVSSYNEQFF. V gene TRBV30 combines with J gene TRBJ2-1; weak D call: TRBD2 (5 bases). Germline V CDR1 and CDR2: GTSNPN, SVGIG (reference sequence). Trimming removed 0 bases from V and 0 bases from J, with 9 bases in between. CDR3 length: 15 amino acids.

In its sample, this clone was seen once. The genes are TRBV7-3 and TRBJ2-4; D might be TRBD2 (5 bases). V was clipped by 3 bases and J by 6 bases, with 18 bases between them. This CDR3 comprises 16 residues. Germline CDR1 SGHTA, CDR2 FQGTGA. Here the CDR3 DNA reads TGTGCCAGCAGCTTCGGGCCGGAACTAGGCGTAAACATTCAGTACTTC. This translates into CASSFGPELGVNIQYF. The variable domain in full, with the rest retrieved from reference TRBV7-3 and TRBJ2-4, is GAGVSQTPSNKVTEKGKYVELRCDPISGHTALYWYRQSLGQGPEFLIYFQGTGAADDSGLPNDRFFAVRPEGSVSTLKIQRTERGDSAVYLCASSFGPELGVNIQYFGAGTRLSVL.

The chain couples TRBV2 to TRBJ1-4; the match to TRBD1 covers 7 bases. CDR1 is SNHLY and CDR2 is FYNNEI in the germline V gene. With V trimmed by 5 bases and J by 0 bases, 15 bases remained unmatched. The CDR3 runs 19 residues. CDR3 region: CASSSPGTDRLATNEKLFF. The CDR3 nucleotides are TGTGCCAGCAGTTCTCCCGGGACAGACCGTCTTGCAACTAATGAAAAACTGTTTTTT.

The J gene is TRBJ1-1, the V gene TRBV6-5; 10 bases agree with TRBD1. Germline V gene sequence: CDR1 MNHEY, CDR2 SVGAGI. The V gene end was trimmed by 10 bases and the J gene end by 5 bases; junction bases not matched to a gene: 7. The CDR3 loop spans 13 amino acids. CDR3 bases: TGTGCCACGACAGGGGGCGTTGGGACTGAAGCTTTCTTT. This codes for CATTGGVGTEAFF.

The rearrangement joins TRBV25-1 to TRBJ1-6; D may be TRBD1 (5 bases). Germline V gene sequence: CDR1 MGHDK, CDR2 SYGVNS. The CDR3 runs to 14 residues. The germline V and J ends were trimmed by 3 bases and 10 bases, with 13 bases remaining between them. The CDR3 loop is CASSETGGYSPLHF. The CDR3 nucleotides read TGTGCCAGCAGTGAGACCGGGGGATACTCACCCCTCCACTTT.

The chain is built from TRBV5-6 and TRBJ2-7; 9 bases line up with TRBD2. V was pared by 5 bases and J by 3 bases, with 6 bases of the junction left unmatched. This CDR3 contains 14 residues. Germline V gene sequence: CDR1 SGHDT, CDR2 YYEEEE. CDR3 protein: CASRGKREDYEQYF. For the CDR3, the DNA is TGTGCCAGCAGGGGCAAGCGGGAGGACTACGAGCAGTACTTC.

The chain uses TRBV28 and TRBJ2-1; D gene ambiguous. The V end was cut by 6 bases, the J end by 3 bases, with 6 bases between. This CDR3 has 12 amino acids. Germline CDR1 and CDR2: MDHEN and SYDVKM. This CDR3 reads CASRPDYNEQFF. The CDR3 nucleotides read TGTGCCAGCAGACCAGACTACAATGAGCAGTTCTTC.

The gene calls are TRBV6-5 and TRBJ2-7, with D possibly TRBD1 on 6 matching bases. The CDR3 consists of 15 residues. V was clipped by 4 bases and J by 5 bases, with 18 bases between them. Germline CDR1 reads MNHEY; CDR2 reads SVGAGI. In DNA, the CDR3 is TGTGCCAGCAGTTTTCGGGGACAACTACCCCACGAGCAGTACTTC. Translation gives CASSFRGQLPHEQYF.